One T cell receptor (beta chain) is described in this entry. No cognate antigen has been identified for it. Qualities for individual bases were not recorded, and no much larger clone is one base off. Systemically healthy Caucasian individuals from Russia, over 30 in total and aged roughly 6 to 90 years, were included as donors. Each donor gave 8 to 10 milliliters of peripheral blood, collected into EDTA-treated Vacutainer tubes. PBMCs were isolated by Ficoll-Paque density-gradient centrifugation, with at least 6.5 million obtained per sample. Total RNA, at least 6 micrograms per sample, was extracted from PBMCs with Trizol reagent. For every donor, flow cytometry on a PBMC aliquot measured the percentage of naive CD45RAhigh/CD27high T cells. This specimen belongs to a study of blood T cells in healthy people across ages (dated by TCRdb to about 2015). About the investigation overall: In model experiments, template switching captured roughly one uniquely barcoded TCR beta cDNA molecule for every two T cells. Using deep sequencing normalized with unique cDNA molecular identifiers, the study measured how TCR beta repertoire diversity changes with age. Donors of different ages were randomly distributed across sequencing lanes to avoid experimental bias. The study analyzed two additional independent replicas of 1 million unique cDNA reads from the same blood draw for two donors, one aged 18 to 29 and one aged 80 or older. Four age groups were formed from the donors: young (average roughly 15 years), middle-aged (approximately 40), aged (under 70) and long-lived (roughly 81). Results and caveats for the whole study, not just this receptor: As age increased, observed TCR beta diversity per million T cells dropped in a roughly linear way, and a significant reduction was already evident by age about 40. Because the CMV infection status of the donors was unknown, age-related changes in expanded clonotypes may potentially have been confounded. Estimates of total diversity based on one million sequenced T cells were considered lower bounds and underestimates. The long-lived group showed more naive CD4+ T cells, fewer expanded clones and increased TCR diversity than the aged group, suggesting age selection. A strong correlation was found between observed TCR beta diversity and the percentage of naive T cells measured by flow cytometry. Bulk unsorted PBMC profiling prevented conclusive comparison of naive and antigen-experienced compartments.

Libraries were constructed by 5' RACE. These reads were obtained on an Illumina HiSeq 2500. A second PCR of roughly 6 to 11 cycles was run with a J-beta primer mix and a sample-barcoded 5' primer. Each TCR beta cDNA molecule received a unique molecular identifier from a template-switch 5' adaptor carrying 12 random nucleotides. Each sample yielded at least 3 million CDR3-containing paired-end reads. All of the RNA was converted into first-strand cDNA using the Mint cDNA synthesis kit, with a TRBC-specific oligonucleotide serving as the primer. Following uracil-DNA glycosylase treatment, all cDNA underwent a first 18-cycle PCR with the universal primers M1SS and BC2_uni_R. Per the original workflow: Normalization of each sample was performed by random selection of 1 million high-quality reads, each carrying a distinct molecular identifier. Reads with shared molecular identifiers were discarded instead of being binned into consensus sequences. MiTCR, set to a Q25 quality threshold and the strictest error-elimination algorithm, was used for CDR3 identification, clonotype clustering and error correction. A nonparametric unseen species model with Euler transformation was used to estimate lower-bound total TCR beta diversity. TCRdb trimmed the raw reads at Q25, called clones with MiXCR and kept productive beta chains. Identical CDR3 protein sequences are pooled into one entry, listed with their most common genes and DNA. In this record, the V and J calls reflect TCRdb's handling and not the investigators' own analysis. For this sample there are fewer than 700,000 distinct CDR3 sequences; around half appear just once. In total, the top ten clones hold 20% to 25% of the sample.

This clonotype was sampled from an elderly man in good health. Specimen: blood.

This receptor carries the CDR3 CAIGTSGGSTDTQYF. The sequence in DNA is TGTGCCATCGGGACTAGCGGGGGGAGCACAGATACGCAGTATTTT. Recombination connected TRBV10-3 to TRBJ2-3; 15 bases in between match TRBD2. The CDR3 runs 15 residues from the cysteine to the phenylalanine. Only CDR3 DNA is held: 45 bases, read in frame from base 1. Here V drops 8 bases and J drops 0 bases, and the junction holds 0 bases not matched to any gene. The germline V gene yields ENHRY for CDR1 and SYGVKD for CDR2.